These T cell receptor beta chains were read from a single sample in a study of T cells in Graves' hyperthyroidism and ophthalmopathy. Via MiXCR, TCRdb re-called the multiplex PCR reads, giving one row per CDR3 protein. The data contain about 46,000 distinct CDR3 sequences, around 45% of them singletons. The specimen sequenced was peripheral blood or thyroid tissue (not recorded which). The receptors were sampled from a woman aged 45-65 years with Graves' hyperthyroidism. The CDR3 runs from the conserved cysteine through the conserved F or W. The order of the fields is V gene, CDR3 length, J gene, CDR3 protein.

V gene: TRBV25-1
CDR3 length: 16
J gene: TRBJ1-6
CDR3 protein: CASSARLAGATSPLHF

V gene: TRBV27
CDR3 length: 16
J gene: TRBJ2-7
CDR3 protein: CASSLSLPGSSGEQYF

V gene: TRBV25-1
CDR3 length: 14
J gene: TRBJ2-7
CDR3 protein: CASRPGQGSYEQYF

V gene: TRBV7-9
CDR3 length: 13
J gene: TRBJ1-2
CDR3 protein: CASSGTGFHGYTF

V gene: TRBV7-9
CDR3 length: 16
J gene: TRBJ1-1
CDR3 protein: CASSFEAGTDYTEAFF

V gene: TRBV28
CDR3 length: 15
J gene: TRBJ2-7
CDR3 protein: CASSTGQGASYEQYF

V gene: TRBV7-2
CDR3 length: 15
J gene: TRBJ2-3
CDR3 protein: CASSQAGQSTDTQYF

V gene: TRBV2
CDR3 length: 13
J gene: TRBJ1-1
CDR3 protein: CASSGPRHTEAFF

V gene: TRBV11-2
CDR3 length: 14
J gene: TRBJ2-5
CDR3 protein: CASSVRGGQETQYF

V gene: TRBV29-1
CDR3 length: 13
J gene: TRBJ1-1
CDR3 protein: CSVTQGVGTEAFF

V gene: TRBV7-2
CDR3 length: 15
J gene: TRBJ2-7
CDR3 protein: CASSSRNGNTYEQYF

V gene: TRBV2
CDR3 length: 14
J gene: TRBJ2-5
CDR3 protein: CASKERGRQETQYF

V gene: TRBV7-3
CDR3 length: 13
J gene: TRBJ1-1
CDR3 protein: CASSSEDGNEAFF

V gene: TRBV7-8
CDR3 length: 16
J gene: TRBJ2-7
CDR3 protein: CASSLGSGLATYEQYF

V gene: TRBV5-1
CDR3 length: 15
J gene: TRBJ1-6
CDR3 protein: CASSLDSGLSSPLHF

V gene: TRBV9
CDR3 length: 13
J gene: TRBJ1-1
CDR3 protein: CASSVAEGSEAFF

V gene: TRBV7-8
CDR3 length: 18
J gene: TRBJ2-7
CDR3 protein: CASSQVNSHGVGHYEQYF

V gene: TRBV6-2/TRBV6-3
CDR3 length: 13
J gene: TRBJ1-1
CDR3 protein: CASSYATAFEAFF

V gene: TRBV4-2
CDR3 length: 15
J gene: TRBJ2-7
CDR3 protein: CASSQEGVGGYEQYF

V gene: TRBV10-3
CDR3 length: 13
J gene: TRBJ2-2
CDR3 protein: CAISGLAGGELFF

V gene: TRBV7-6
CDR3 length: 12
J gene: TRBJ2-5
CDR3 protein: CASSSGRGTQYF

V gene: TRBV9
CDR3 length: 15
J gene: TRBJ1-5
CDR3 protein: CASSPDRGSNQPQHF

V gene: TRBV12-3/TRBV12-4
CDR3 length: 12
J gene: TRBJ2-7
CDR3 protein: CASSKGSYEQYF

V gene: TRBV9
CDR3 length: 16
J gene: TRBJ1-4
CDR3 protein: CASSGGPGQGNAKLFF

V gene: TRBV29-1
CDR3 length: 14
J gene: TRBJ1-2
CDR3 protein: CSVEDEEGLGGYTF

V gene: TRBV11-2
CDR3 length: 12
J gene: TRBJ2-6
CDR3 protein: CASSFGRNVLTF

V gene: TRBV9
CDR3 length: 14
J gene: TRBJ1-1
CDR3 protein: CASSPNTPGTEAFF

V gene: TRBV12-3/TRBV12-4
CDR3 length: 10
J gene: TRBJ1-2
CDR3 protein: CASSGYGYTF

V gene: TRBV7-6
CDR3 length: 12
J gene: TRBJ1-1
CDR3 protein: CASSIQAGEASF

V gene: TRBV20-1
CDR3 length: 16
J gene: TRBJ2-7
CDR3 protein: CSASNPTSGRGYEQYF

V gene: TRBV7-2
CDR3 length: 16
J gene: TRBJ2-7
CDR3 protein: CASSLVGGPSSYEQYF

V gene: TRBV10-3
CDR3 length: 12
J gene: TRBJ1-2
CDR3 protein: CAIRDGNYGYTF

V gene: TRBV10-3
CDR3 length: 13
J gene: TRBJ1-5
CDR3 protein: CAIRDGEGQPQHF

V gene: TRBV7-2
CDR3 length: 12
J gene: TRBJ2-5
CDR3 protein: CASARTSGTQYF

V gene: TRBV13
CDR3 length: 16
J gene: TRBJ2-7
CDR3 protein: CASSFGGESRGDEQYF

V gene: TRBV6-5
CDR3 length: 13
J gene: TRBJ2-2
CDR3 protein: CASSYGTDGELFF

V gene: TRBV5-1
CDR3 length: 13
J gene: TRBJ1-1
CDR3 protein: CASYQGIGTEAFF

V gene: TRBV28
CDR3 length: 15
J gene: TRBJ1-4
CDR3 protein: CASSTTGAGTGKLFF

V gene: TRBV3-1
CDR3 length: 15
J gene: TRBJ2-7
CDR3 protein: CASSQGLAGAYEQYF

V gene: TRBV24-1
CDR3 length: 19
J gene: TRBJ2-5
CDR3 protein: CATSDPSPGLAGPQETQYF

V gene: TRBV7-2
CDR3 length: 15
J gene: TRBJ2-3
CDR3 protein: CASSLGGQGPDTQYF

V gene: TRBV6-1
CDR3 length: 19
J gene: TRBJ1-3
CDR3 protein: CASSPTSGTDGGTGNTIYF

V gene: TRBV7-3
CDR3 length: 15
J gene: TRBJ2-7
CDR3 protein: CASSLTGLGEGEQYF

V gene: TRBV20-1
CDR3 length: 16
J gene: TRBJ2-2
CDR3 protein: CSASSRRGRLTGELFF

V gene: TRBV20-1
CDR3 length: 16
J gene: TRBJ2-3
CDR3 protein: CSATPGLAASTDTQYF

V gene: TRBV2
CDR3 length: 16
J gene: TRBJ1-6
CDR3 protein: CASSRSTTRDNSPLHF

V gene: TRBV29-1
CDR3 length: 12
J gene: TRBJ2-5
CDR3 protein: CSVFRRGQTQYF

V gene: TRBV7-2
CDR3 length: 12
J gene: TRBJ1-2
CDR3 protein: CASSFGTYGYTF

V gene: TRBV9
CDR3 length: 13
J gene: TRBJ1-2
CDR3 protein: CASSATGIHGYTF

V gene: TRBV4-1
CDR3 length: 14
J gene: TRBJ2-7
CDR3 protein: CASSHLAGSYEQYF